This passage covers 7 T cell receptor beta chains from one sample sequenced in a study of blood T cell repertoires in COVID-19. Assay: immunoSEQ multiplex PCR; the TCRdb copy retains only in-frame clones and omits some. The sample carries fewer than 200,000 clones, roughly four fifths recorded once. What was sequenced was peripheral blood. The source is a woman of 80 years or more with COVID-19, enrolled during active disease.

The chain has TRBV10-3 and TRBJ1-3, with D possibly TRBD1 on 5 matching bases. Germline V gives CDR1 ENHRY, CDR2 SYGVKD. The CDR3 totals 16 residues. Trimming removed 3 bases from V and 0 bases from J, with 12 bases in between. The CDR3 loop is CAISERGTSSGNTIYF. In nucleotides, the CDR3 is TGTGCCATCAGTGAAAGGGGCACCAGCTCTGGAAACACCATATATTTT.

Comment on this clone: Other DNA sequences of this sample code for an identical CDR3. The chain couples TRBV18 to TRBJ2-7; 7 nucleotides line up with TRBD2. V lost 3 bases to trimming and J lost 4 bases; unmatched junction nucleotides: 0. CDR1 is KGHSH, CDR2 LQKENI, per germline. The length of the CDR3 is 12 residues. Here the CDR3 reads CASSPGGYEQYF. CDR3 nucleotide sequence: TGTGCCAGCTCACCGGGGGGGTACGAGCAGTACTTC. The variable domain in full, with the rest retrieved from reference TRBV18 and TRBJ2-7, is NAGVMQNPRHLVRRRGQEARLRCSPMKGHSHVYWYRQLPEEGLKFMVYLQKENIIDESGMPKERFSAEFPKEGPSILRIQQVVRGDSAAYFCASSPGGYEQYFGPGTRLTVT.

A word on this clone: An end of the junction does not agree with germline; a read error may underlie this. This chain uses TRBV12-3 or TRBV12-4 with TRBJ2-1; D uncertain. This CDR3 is 13 amino acids long. The DNA for the CDR3 is TGTGCCAGCAGTTTAAACTCCAACAATGAGCAGTTCTTC. Protein product: CASSLNSNNEQFF.

This chain joins TRBV19 and TRBJ2-3; TRBD2 aligns across 8 bases. The CDR3 spans 13 residues. V dropped 1 base and J dropped 11; count of bases not matched to a gene: 5. CDR1 is LNHDA, CDR2 SQIVND, per germline (reference sequence). CDR3 sequence: CASSIGPAGVQYF. CDR3 DNA sequence: TGTGCCAGTAGTATAGGTCCAGCGGGGGTGCAGTATTTT.

This clone was seen only a few times. The CDR3 spells CASSLEAGACNQPQHF. The DNA of the CDR3 is TGTGCCAGCAGCTTAGAGGCAGGTGCGTGCAATCAGCCCCAGCATTTT. The rearrangement uses TRBV11-2 and TRBJ1-5; D is unresolved. Trimming pared 0 bases from V and 2 bases from J, leaving 11 bases between. CDR1 is SGHAT and CDR2 is FQNNGV in the germline V gene. This CDR3 is built from 16 residues.

This chain's CDR3 is CASSTGQGINQPQHF. DNA for the CDR3: TGTGCCAGCAGTACGGGACAGGGGATAAATCAGCCCCAGCATTTT. The chain carries TRBV6-5 and TRBJ1-5; 10 bases match TRBD1. V was pared by 5 bases and J by 4 bases, with 5 bases of the junction left unmatched. The germline V gene encodes CDR1 MNHEY and CDR2 SVGAGI. The CDR3 runs 15 residues.

The V gene is TRBV4-2, the J gene TRBJ2-7, with 11 bases identical to TRBD2. The CDR3 extends over 16 amino acids. Germline CDR1 is LGHNA and CDR2 is YNFKEQ. Trimming at V came to 0 bases and at J to 4 bases, leaving 5 bases not matched to a gene. Here the CDR3 DNA reads TGTGCCAGCAGCCAAGATACCACTAGCGGGAGTTACGAGCAGTACTTC. Its translation is CASSQDTTSGSYEQYF.